The 17 T cell receptor beta chains below were found in one sample sequenced in a study of shared clonotypes between healthy human individuals. Using immunoSEQ multiplex PCR, the repertoire was profiled, and TCRdb retains in-frame clones only, with some absent. The data contain about 470,000 clones, about 85% of them seen just once; the ten biggest clones take up less than 15%. Sequenced sample: PBMCs. The receptors were sampled from a woman between 40 and 50 years old in good health. Some clones in this sample may be carry-over from other donors' samples.

The V gene is TRBV27, the J gene TRBJ1-1; D is possibly TRBD1 (5 bases). V lost 6 bases and J 2 bases, leaving 13 bases between the germline ends. There are 14 residues in the CDR3. CDR1 and CDR2 (germline): MNHEY, SMNVEV (reference sequence). In nucleotides, the CDR3 is TGTGCCAGCAGGCGACCGGGGGAAAACACTGAAGCTTTCTTT. It specifies CASRRPGENTEAFF.

The rearrangement uses TRBV19 and TRBJ1-1; D is unresolved. The CDR3 sequence is 11 residues long. Germline V lookup: CDR1 LNHDA, CDR2 SQIVND (reference sequence). V was shortened by 6 bases and J by 2 bases, with 4 bases between the two germline ends. This CDR3 is CASRYNTEAFF. The DNA of the CDR3 is TGTGCCAGTAGATACAACACTGAAGCTTTCTTT.

This chain links TRBV19 with TRBJ1-2; 12 bases map to TRBD1. The CDR3 has 16 residues. Per the germline V gene, CDR1 is LNHDA and CDR2 is SQIVND (reference sequence). V shed 5 bases, J shed 2 bases, and the junction held 6 bases outside the gene matches. CDR3: CASSPGTGGSNYGYTF. For the CDR3, the DNA is TGTGCCAGTAGTCCCGGGACAGGGGGCTCGAACTATGGCTACACCTTC.

The J gene is TRBJ2-3, the V gene TRBV6-4; 7 bases fit TRBD1. With 8 bases clipped from V and 2 bases from J, the junction kept 7 bases outside the gene matches. Germline V gives CDR1 MRHNA, CDR2 SNTAGT. This CDR3 spans 14 amino acids. CDR3 in amino acids: CASVEGQVTDTQYF. DNA for the CDR3: TGTGCCAGCGTCGAAGGACAGGTCACAGATACGCAGTATTTT.

The chain recombines TRBV4-3 with TRBJ2-3, with D possibly being TRBD2 (6 bases). The CDR3 loop spans 15 amino acids. Germline V lookup: CDR1 LGHNA, CDR2 YSLEER. V was shortened by 5 bases and J by 3 bases, with 15 bases between the two germline ends. For the CDR3, the DNA is TGCGCCAGCAGCTCACAACAAGGAGGGACAGATACGCAGTATTTT. This translates into CASSSQQGGTDTQYF.

This clone was recorded once. This sequence joins TRBV1 and TRBJ1-4. TRBV1 is annotated as a pseudogene. CDR3 length equals 14 residues. CDR3 sequence reads: CTSSQRSLIGKLFF. In DNA, the CDR3 is TGCACCAGCAGCCAGAGGTCCCTAATCGGAAAACTGTTTTTT.

This clone came up a few times. V usage is TRBV30 and J usage is TRBJ1-1; a possible D gene is TRBD1 (6 bases). CDR1 and CDR2 (germline): GTSNPN, SVGIG (reference sequence). The CDR3 runs to 16 residues. The V gene lost 2 bases and the J gene lost 8 bases, with 24 bases spanning the gap. CDR3 residues: CAWSPTATGTRTEAFF. In nucleotides, the CDR3 is TGTGCCTGGAGTCCAACTGCGACCGGGACAAGGACGGAAGCTTTCTTT.

The V gene is TRBV27, the J gene TRBJ2-1; weak D call: TRBD2 (7 bases). The V gene lost 5 bases and the J gene lost 10 bases, with 24 bases spanning the gap. The germline V gene encodes CDR1 MNHEY and CDR2 SMNVEV (reference sequence). The CDR3 runs 16 residues. The CDR3 nucleotides read TGTGCCAGCAGTCCAACAGGGTCGGGGGGAGAGGGGGAGCAGTTCTTC. This gives the protein CASSPTGSGGEGEQFF.

The CDR3 loop reads CASSGFFGGQETQYF. In DNA, the CDR3 is TGTGCCAGCAGCGGATTCTTTGGGGGTCAAGAGACCCAGTACTTC. V is TRBV6-1 and J is TRBJ2-5; TRBD1 or TRBD2 may be the D gene (5 bases each). CDR1 and CDR2 from the germline V gene are MNHNS and SASEGT. V was trimmed by 6 bases and J by 2 bases, leaving 16 bases between them. The CDR3 totals 15 residues.

The chain has TRBV28 and TRBJ1-2; D is unclear. Germline CDR1 reads MDHEN; CDR2 reads SYDVKM. Trimming took off 2 bases at V and 5 bases at J, with 9 bases between the two ends. The CDR3 covers 13 residues. CDR3 in amino acids: CASSLDVEYGYTF. The CDR3 DNA reads as TGTGCCAGCAGTTTAGACGTAGAATATGGCTACACCTTC.

The V call is TRBV6-5, the J call TRBJ2-3, with D unclear. Germline CDR1 reads MNHEY; CDR2 reads SVGAGI. This CDR3 spans 14 amino acids. Between the trimmed V and J ends, which lost 0 bases and 3 bases, there was a span of 7 bases. The chain's CDR3 is CASSYSEETDTQYF. The CDR3 bases are TGTGCCAGCAGTTACTCAGAGGAGACAGATACGCAGTATTTT.

In its sample, this clone was seen many times. The rearrangement joins TRBV28 to TRBJ1-1; perhaps TRBD1 as D (6 bases). There are 14 residues in the CDR3. Germline values: CDR1 MDHEN, CDR2 SYDVKM. Trimming cost V 5 bases and J 5 bases, with 15 bases left between them. CDR3 amino acids: CASSRRGAGTEAFF. The CDR3 nucleotides read TGTGCCAGCAGTCGGAGGGGGGCTGGAACTGAAGCTTTCTTT.

The V gene is TRBV19, the J gene TRBJ2-4; 12 bases fit TRBD1. The CDR3 length is 18 residues. Germline lookup yields CDR1 LNHDA and CDR2 SQIVND (reference sequence). Unmatched junction bases numbered 9, after V lost 5 bases and J lost 1 base. The CDR3 here is CASSSPGQGATAKNIQYF. In nucleotides, the CDR3 is TGTGCCAGTAGTTCGCCGGGACAGGGGGCTACTGCCAAAAACATTCAGTACTTC.

The V gene is TRBV6-5, the J gene TRBJ2-7; D remains unclear. The germline V and J ends were trimmed by 0 bases and 2 bases, with 11 bases remaining between them. The CDR3 has 15 residues. Per the germline V gene, CDR1 is MNHEY and CDR2 is SVGAGI. CDR3 DNA sequence: TGTGCCAGCAGTTACTCTGGGCTATTCCCCTACGAGCAGTACTTC. Protein sequence: CASSYSGLFPYEQYF.

The chain combines TRBV28 with TRBJ2-1, with a possible D match to TRBD2 (5 bases). The germline V and J ends were trimmed by 5 bases and 0 bases, with 11 bases remaining between them. The CDR3 covers 15 residues. Germline V gene sequence: CDR1 MDHEN, CDR2 SYDVKM. CDR3 amino acids: CASSIGGRSYNEQFF. Written as DNA, the CDR3 is TGTGCCAGCAGTATCGGAGGCCGCTCCTACAATGAGCAGTTCTTC.

The chain is built from TRBV7-8 and TRBJ2-2, with 10 positions matching TRBD2. Germline assignment: CDR1 SGHVS and CDR2 FQNEAQ. J lost 5 bases, V lost 0 bases, and 6 bases had no gene match. The CDR3 totals 17 residues. The CDR3 is CASSLATSGALTGELFF. CDR3 in DNA: TGTGCCAGCAGCTTAGCCACTAGCGGGGCCTTGACCGGGGAGCTGTTTTTT.

Notes on this clone: A read error may produce the germline difference seen at one junction end. The CDR3 reads CASSIGGNAGELFF. CDR3 nucleotides: TGTGCCAGTAGTATCGGGGGGAACGCCGGGGAGCTGTTTTTT. The gene calls are TRBV19 and TRBJ2-2, with 7 nucleotides matching TRBD2. Germline V gene sequence: CDR1 LNHDA, CDR2 SQIVND (reference sequence). This CDR3 is built from 14 residues.